Shown below are 27 T cell receptor beta chains from a single sample sequenced in a study of blood T cell repertoires in COVID-19. Sequenced by immunoSEQ multiplex PCR; TCRdb stores in-frame clones only, minus some. Here the sample spans roughly 500,000 clones, 89% being singletons. Specimen: peripheral blood. The receptors derive from a young man with COVID-19, enrolled during active disease.

Only one count was recorded for this clone. The chain combines TRBV28 with TRBJ2-7; 7 nucleotides align to TRBD2. CDR3 length: 15 amino acids. The J segment lost 4 bases and the V segment lost 2 bases, leaving 8 bases of the junction unmatched. CDR1 is MDHEN, CDR2 SYDVKM, per germline. The CDR3 spells CASSLRDGGIYEQYF. The CDR3 nucleotides read TGTGCCAGCAGTTTACGAGACGGGGGGATTTACGAGCAGTACTTC.

The V gene is TRBV24-1, the J gene TRBJ1-5; D ambiguous. Per the germline V gene, CDR1 is KGHDR and CDR2 is SFDVKD. The V end was cut by 6 bases, the J end by 0 bases, with 8 bases between. CDR3 length: 14 residues. The CDR3 region has the DNA TGTGCCACCAGTCCACAATATAGCAATCAGCCCCAGCATTTT. Translating gives CATSPQYSNQPQHF.

Of note for this clone: The same CDR3 arises from other DNA sequences in this sample as well. The chain combines TRBV6-5 with TRBJ2-7, with 8 positions matching TRBD1. The CDR3 is made up of 14 amino acids. Germline values: CDR1 MNHEY, CDR2 SVGAGI. The V gene end was trimmed by 8 bases and the J gene end by 0 bases; junction bases not matched to a gene: 6. The CDR3 nucleotides read TGTGCCAGCTCCAGGGACAGGAGCTCCTACGAGCAGTACTTC. It codes for CASSRDRSSYEQYF.

This clone was counted a single time. The rearrangement joins TRBV6-4 to TRBJ1-4; TRBD1 matches 8 bases. The V segment lost 3 bases and the J segment 11 bases; nucleotides outside the gene matches: 2. Germline assignment: CDR1 MRHNA and CDR2 SNTAGT. The CDR3 sequence is 12 residues long. The CDR3 coding sequence is TGTGCCAGCAGTGATACAGGGGGGAAACTGTTTTTT. This gives the protein CASSDTGGKLFF.

This clone was seen once. The chain joins TRBV7-9 to TRBJ2-7; D may be TRBD1 (6 bases). Trimming took off 6 bases at V and 7 bases at J, with 16 bases between the two ends. The CDR3 runs 13 residues. The germline gives CDR1 SEHNR, CDR2 FQNEAQ (reference sequence). CDR3 DNA sequence: TGTGCCAGCAGGTCTCCGGGACAAGGGGAGCAGTACTTC. Translated, it gives CASRSPGQGEQYF.

This clone came up once. V gene TRBV14 combines with J gene TRBJ2-5; tentatively, D is TRBD2 (7 bases). Trimming removed 3 bases at V and 5 bases at J, with 13 bases between. Germline assignment: CDR1 SGHDN and CDR2 FVKESK. The CDR3 is 14 residues long. CDR3 sequence (DNA): TGTGCCAGCAGCCACTGGGGGGGGCTGGAGACCCAGTACTTC. Its protein is CASSHWGGLETQYF. Together with reference TRBV14 and TRBJ2-5, the CDR3 gives the full variable domain: EAGVTQFPSHSVIEKGQTVTLRCDPISGHDNLYWYRRVMGKEIKFLLHFVKESKQDESGMPNNRFLAERTGGTYSTLKVQPAELEDSGVYFCASSHWGGLETQYFGPGTRLLVL.

V gene TRBV29-1 combines with J gene TRBJ1-3; D call uncertain. From germline, CDR1 is SQVTM and CDR2 ANQGSEA. V lost 3 bases and J lost 3, with 3 bases in between. The CDR3 runs 11 residues. CDR3 sequence (DNA): TGCAGCGTTGACAGTGGAAACACCATATATTTT. This sequence encodes CSVDSGNTIYF.

The chain is built from TRBV28 and TRBJ2-2; 8 bases are shared with TRBD2. The germline V gene has CDR1 MDHEN and CDR2 SYDVKM. V lost 5 bases and J lost 2; bases outside the gene matches: 4. The CDR3 is 15 amino acids. CDR3 in DNA: TGTGCCAGCAGTGCGGGGGGCGGCAACACCGGGGAGCTGTTTTTT. Translation: CASSAGGGNTGELFF.

The chain carries TRBV4-1 and TRBJ2-5; 7 nucleotides line up with TRBD1. Trimming cost V 2 bases and J 4 bases; bases outside gene matches: 13. The CDR3 has 17 amino acids. Germline CDR1 is MGHRA and CDR2 is YSYEKL. DNA for the CDR3: TGCGCCAGCAGCCAAAAACCCACCGGGACAGTTAGAGAGACCCAGTACTTC. Translation gives CASSQKPTGTVRETQYF.

V is TRBV7-9 and J is TRBJ1-1; no firm D call. The V end was cut by 4 bases, the J end by 0 bases, with 3 bases between. CDR1 is SEHNR and CDR2 is FQNEAQ in the germline V gene (reference sequence). This CDR3 has 12 amino acids. The chain's CDR3 is CASSSMNTEAFF. The DNA for the CDR3 is TGTGCCAGCAGCTCAATGAACACTGAAGCTTTCTTT.

The chain is built from TRBV5-1 and TRBJ1-2; D not resolved. Germline-derived CDR1 and CDR2 are SGHRS and YFSETQ. The CDR3 consists of 14 residues. V lost 4 bases and J lost 1, with 11 bases in between. CDR3 protein: CASSPDSFNYGYTF. CDR3 coding DNA: TGCGCCAGCAGCCCGGACTCCTTTAACTATGGCTACACCTTC.

The chain joins TRBV20-1 to TRBJ2-7; D is ambiguous. CDR1 is DFQATT, CDR2 SNEGSKA, per germline (reference sequence). V lost 3 bases and J lost 2, with 14 bases in between. The CDR3 runs 14 residues. CDR3 coding DNA: TGCAGTGCTAGTAGGATGGGCAGGACCTACGAGCAGTACTTC. This translates into CSASRMGRTYEQYF.

The J gene is TRBJ1-1, the V gene TRBV18; 9 bases align to TRBD1. Germline V gene lookup returns CDR1 KGHSH and CDR2 LQKENI. The ends lost 5 bases at V and 5 bases at J; junction bases unmatched: 9. The CDR3 runs to 15 residues. The CDR3 sequence is CASSFGTGSGTEAFF. In DNA form, the CDR3 reads TGTGCCAGCTCATTCGGGACAGGGAGTGGTACTGAAGCTTTCTTT.

The V call is TRBV7-9, the J call TRBJ1-4, with 7 bases identical to TRBD1. The V segment lost 5 bases and the J segment 4 bases; nucleotides outside the gene matches: 7. This CDR3 is 15 amino acids long. CDR1 and CDR2 from the germline V gene are SEHNR and FQNEAQ (reference sequence). CDR3: CASSRTGTVNEKLFF. DNA for the CDR3: TGTGCCAGCAGCCGTACCGGGACAGTTAATGAAAAACTGTTTTTT.

This chain joins TRBV5-5 and TRBJ1-1, with D tentatively TRBD1 (6 bases). CDR1 SGHKS and CDR2 YYEKEE come from the germline V gene (reference sequence). The CDR3 is 16 amino acids. Trimming took 2 bases from V and 1 from J, leaving 15 bases between them. CDR3 in amino acids: CASSFGGGTRNTEAFF. CDR3 coding DNA: TGTGCCAGCAGCTTCGGCGGGGGGACACGGAACACTGAAGCTTTCTTT. Filled out from reference TRBV5-5 and TRBJ1-1, the complete variable domain reads DAGVTQSPTHLIKTRGQQVTLRCSPISGHKSVSWYQQVLGQGPQFIFQYYEKEERGRGNFPDRFSARQFPNYSSELNVNALLLGDSALYLCASSFGGGTRNTEAFFGQGTRLTVV.

This clone is a singleton in its sample. The chain employs TRBV6-5 and TRBJ1-1; 7 nucleotides align to TRBD1. The ends lost 7 bases at V and 3 bases at J; junction bases unmatched: 8. CDR1 is MNHEY, CDR2 SVGAGI, per germline. The CDR3 is 14 amino acids. CDR3 residues: CASTFDRDYTEAFF. The CDR3 nucleotides are TGTGCCAGCACCTTCGACAGGGACTACACTGAAGCTTTCTTT.

The gene calls are TRBV19 and TRBJ2-7, with TRBD2 matching 13 bases. In germline, CDR1 is LNHDA, CDR2 SQIVND (reference sequence). This CDR3 region has 15 residues. The junction had 9 bases not matched to a gene; V was cut back by 8 bases and J by 5 bases. For the CDR3, the DNA is TGTGCCAGTGCGAGGGGACTAGCGGGGTGGAACGAGCAGTACTTC. Protein: CASARGLAGWNEQYF. Using reference TRBV19 and TRBJ2-7 for the parts outside the CDR3, the full variable domain is DGGITQSPKYLFRKEGQNVTLSCEQNLNHDAMYWYRQDPGQGLRLIYYSQIVNDFQKGDIAEGYSVSREKKESFPLTVTSAQKNPTAFYLCASARGLAGWNEQYFGPGTRLTVT.

The V call is TRBV27, the J call TRBJ2-7, with a possible D match to TRBD1 (5 bases). Germline-derived CDR1 and CDR2 are MNHEY and SMNVEV (reference sequence). The V and J ends lost 2 bases and 3 bases respectively, with 8 bases between them. CDR3 length: 13 amino acids. CDR3 sequence: CASSLRQHYEQYF. CDR3 coding DNA: TGTGCCAGCAGTTTACGACAGCACTACGAGCAGTACTTC.

This clone was counted once. J is TRBJ1-2 and V is TRBV10-3; no clear D gene. The V end was cut by 0 bases, the J end by 1 base, with 3 bases between. Per the germline V gene, CDR1 is ENHRY and CDR2 is SYGVKD. CDR3 size: 13 residues. CDR3 amino acids: CAISESFNYGYTF. CDR3 in DNA: TGTGCCATCAGTGAGTCCTTTAACTATGGCTACACCTTC.

The V call is TRBV19, the J call TRBJ2-1; 8 nucleotides match TRBD2. J was trimmed by 2 bases and V by 0 bases; bases with no gene match: 6. CDR1 and CDR2 from the germline V gene are LNHDA and SQIVND (reference sequence). The CDR3 is 17 residues long. In nucleotides, the CDR3 is TGTGCCAGTAGTATAGATGCCGGGACTAGTACCTACAATGAGCAGTTCTTC. It is translated as CASSIDAGTSTYNEQFF.

The rearrangement links TRBV18 to TRBJ1-1; a weak D match, TRBD1 (5 bases). The CDR3 has 15 amino acids. The V and J ends lost 2 bases and 6 bases respectively, with 16 bases between them. CDR1 and CDR2 from the germline V gene are KGHSH and LQKENI. The CDR3 protein is CASSPIRAREAEAFF. DNA of the CDR3: TGTGCCAGCTCACCAATTAGGGCCAGGGAGGCTGAAGCTTTCTTT.

The chain couples TRBV5-1 to TRBJ1-1; D is unresolved. V was trimmed by 6 bases and J by 2 bases, leaving 5 bases between them. Germline V gives CDR1 SGHRS, CDR2 YFSETQ. This CDR3 is 11 amino acids long. CDR3 nucleotides: TGCGCCAGCACAGGCAACACTGAAGCTTTCTTT. As protein: CASTGNTEAFF.

This sequence joins TRBV5-1 and TRBJ2-3; tentative D call: TRBD2 (6 bases). Trimming cost V 4 bases and J 4 bases, with 10 bases left between them. The germline gives CDR1 SGHRS, CDR2 YFSETQ. The CDR3 has 13 amino acids. The CDR3 nucleotides read TGCGCCAGCAGCGAGGAGGGCCCAGATACGCAGTATTTT. This codes for CASSEEGPDTQYF.

The chain is built from TRBV3-1 (or the pseudogene TRBV3-2) and TRBJ1-2, with TRBD1 identical over 7 bases. The CDR3 loop spans 15 amino acids. Germline V lookup: CDR1 LGHDT, CDR2 YNNKEL (reference sequence). V lost 5 bases to trimming and J lost 3 bases; unmatched junction nucleotides: 9. The CDR3 spells CASSEQGIPDYGYTF. CDR3 in DNA: TGTGCCAGCAGCGAACAGGGGATTCCAGACTATGGCTACACCTTC.

This clone has only one observation. V is TRBV6-5 and J is TRBJ2-6, with D possibly TRBD2 on 5 matching bases. Trimming pared 2 bases from V and 0 bases from J, leaving 5 bases between. The CDR3 contains 15 residues. From germline, CDR1 is MNHEY and CDR2 SVGAGI. The CDR3 spells CASSYRDSGANVLTF. For the CDR3, the DNA is TGTGCCAGCAGTTACCGGGACTCTGGGGCCAACGTCCTGACTTTC.

Here the CDR3 reads CASSRDSPYEQYF. CDR3 in DNA: TGTGCCAGCAGCCGGGACAGCCCCTACGAGCAGTACTTC. J is TRBJ2-7 and V is TRBV6-5, with 7 nucleotides matching TRBD1. The CDR3 has 13 residues. Germline V lookup: CDR1 MNHEY, CDR2 SVGAGI. Trimming removed 6 bases from V and 2 bases from J; junction bases left unmatched: 4.

The chain uses TRBV11-3 and TRBJ2-5, with TRBD2 matching 7 bases. After removal of 5 bases from V and 5 bases from J, the junction contained 8 bases not matched to a gene. Per germline, CDR1 SGHNT and CDR2 YENEEA. CDR3 size: 14 residues. The CDR3 loop reads CASSPGEGWETQYF. CDR3 DNA: TGTGCCAGCAGCCCGGGGGAGGGTTGGGAGACCCAGTACTTC.